These 23 T cell receptor beta chains came from one sample sequenced in a study of naive CD8 T cells in extremely preterm neonates. Sequenced by immunoSEQ multiplex PCR; TCRdb stores in-frame clones only, minus some. The sample shows under 9,500 clones, 92% of them seen only once. Elective cesarean births at roughly 35-41 weeks, without labor or membrane rupture, supplied the cord blood. What was sequenced was naive CD8+ T cells from cord blood. These receptors came from a newborn in good health.

The chain carries TRBV7-6 and TRBJ2-3; tentatively, D is TRBD2 (6 bases). CDR3 length: 18 amino acids. Trimming shortened V by 4 bases and J by 3 bases, and 23 bases separated the two germline ends. Germline V CDR1 and CDR2: SGHVS, FNYEAQ. CDR3 coding DNA: TGTGCCAGCAGCTCAGCCCTTTGGGTAGCGGAGGGAACAGATACGCAGTATTTT. Its protein is CASSSALWVAEGTDTQYF.

This chain links TRBV9 with TRBJ2-1, with 11 positions matching TRBD1. Per germline, CDR1 SGDLS and CDR2 YYNGEE. J was trimmed by 4 bases and V by 4 bases; bases with no gene match: 10. This CDR3 spans 17 amino acids. In DNA form, the CDR3 reads TGTGCCAGCAGCTTCACCACAGGGACAGGGGGGTACAATGAGCAGTTCTTC. It encodes CASSFTTGTGGYNEQFF.

The CDR3 loop is CASSLSGGYNEQFF. The DNA of the CDR3 is TGTGCCAGCAGTTTATCGGGAGGGTACAATGAGCAGTTCTTC. The chain carries TRBV27 and TRBJ2-1, with 7 bases that match TRBD2. The CDR3 is 14 amino acids. Germline values: CDR1 MNHEY, CDR2 SMNVEV (reference sequence). The ends lost 0 bases at V and 4 bases at J; junction bases unmatched: 0.

The CDR3 DNA sequence: TGTGCCAGCAGCTTAGGAACAGGGGACCCCTACGAGCAGTACTTC. This sequence encodes CASSLGTGDPYEQYF. The chain links TRBV7-9 to TRBJ2-7, with 7 bases that match TRBD1. J was trimmed by 2 bases and V by 1 base; bases with no gene match: 5. Germline V gene sequence: CDR1 SEHNR, CDR2 FQNEAQ (reference sequence). The CDR3 runs to 15 residues.

This clone has just one count. The gene calls are TRBV27 and TRBJ2-1; D may be TRBD2 (5 bases). CDR1 is MNHEY and CDR2 is SMNVEV in the germline V gene (reference sequence). The V end lost 2 bases, the J end lost 3 bases, and 14 bases lay between the germline ends. The CDR3 runs 16 residues. CDR3 sequence (DNA): TGTGCCAGCAGTTTAGAGGGTGAGGTTTTCTACAATGAGCAGTTCTTC. This sequence encodes CASSLEGEVFYNEQFF.

V and J are TRBV19 and TRBJ1-1; 8 bases map to TRBD1. The trim removed 8 bases at V and 4 bases at J, leaving 6 bases unmatched. CDR1 is LNHDA, CDR2 SQIVND, per germline (reference sequence). The CDR3 runs to 13 residues. CDR3 DNA sequence: TGTGCCAGTCAGGGGGCGCTGAGCACTGAAGCTTTCTTT. This sequence encodes CASQGALSTEAFF.

The chain carries TRBV7-2 and TRBJ2-1; 8 bases fit TRBD1. V shed 6 bases and J 7 bases; nucleotides not matched to a gene: 2. The CDR3 runs 12 residues. The germline V gene has CDR1 SGHTA and CDR2 FQGNSA. CDR3 sequence (DNA): TGTGCCAGCAGTTGGACAGGGAATGAGCAGTTCTTC. Residues: CASSWTGNEQFF.

V and J are TRBV10-1 and TRBJ1-2, with 8 nucleotides matching TRBD1. CDR1 and CDR2 from the germline V gene are WNHNN and SYGVQD (reference sequence). The CDR3 contains 14 residues. V dropped 4 bases and J dropped 13; count of bases not matched to a gene: 14. CDR3 in DNA: TGCGCCAGCAGTGGAGAGCCGGGACAGGTACCTAGCACCTTC. Residues: CASSGEPGQVPSTF.

This rearrangement joins TRBV19 to TRBJ2-7; 7 positions agree with TRBD2. CDR1 is LNHDA and CDR2 is SQIVND in the germline V gene (reference sequence). There are 14 residues in the CDR3. The V gene end was trimmed by 5 bases and the J gene end by 4 bases; junction bases not matched to a gene: 8. CDR3 DNA sequence: TGTGCCAGTAGTCTCGGACTAGGACGATACGAGCAGTACTTC. It translates to CASSLGLGRYEQYF.

CDR3 in DNA: TGCGCCAGCAGCCAAGAGGGGGGTCGGGAACAGCCCCAGCATTTT. Its protein is CASSQEGGREQPQHF. The chain has TRBV4-3 and TRBJ1-5; tentative D call: TRBD1 (5 bases). With 0 bases removed from V and 7 bases from J, the gap between germline ends came to 13 bases. Germline assignment: CDR1 LGHNA and CDR2 YSLEER. This CDR3 is 15 amino acids long.

The chain has TRBV30 and TRBJ1-2, with 7 bases matching TRBD1. After removal of 4 bases from V and 6 bases from J, the junction contained 8 bases not matched to a gene. The CDR3 has 13 residues. Germline CDR1 is GTSNPN and CDR2 is SVGIG (reference sequence). The CDR3 DNA sequence: TGTGCCTGGAAGGGGGGACAGAAGGATGGCTACACCTTC. Translation gives CAWKGGQKDGYTF.

The sample holds one count of this clone. The chain employs TRBV27 and TRBJ2-2; a possible D gene is TRBD1 (5 bases). Germline CDR1 MNHEY, CDR2 SMNVEV (reference sequence). The V gene lost 4 bases and the J gene lost 3 bases, with 6 bases spanning the gap. This CDR3 contains 13 residues. The CDR3: CASSSRDTGELFF. In DNA, the CDR3 is TGTGCCAGCAGTTCCAGGGACACCGGGGAGCTGTTTTTT.

The rearrangement links TRBV7-2 to TRBJ2-1; tentatively, D is TRBD2 (5 bases). This CDR3 is 15 amino acids long. The germline V gene has CDR1 SGHTA and CDR2 FQGNSA. Deletions cut 1 base from V and 7 bases from J, with 14 bases between. CDR3 protein: CASSLGRVRQNEQFF. CDR3 bases: TGTGCCAGCAGCTTAGGGCGGGTCCGCCAGAATGAGCAGTTCTTC.

The CDR3 coding sequence is TGTGCCAGCAGCCCTACAGGGGGCAATCAGCCCCAGCATTTT. Amino acids: CASSPTGGNQPQHF. V and J are TRBV27 and TRBJ1-5; 7 nucleotides match TRBD1. This CDR3 has 14 residues. J was trimmed by 2 bases and V by 6 bases; bases with no gene match: 4. Germline-derived CDR1 and CDR2 are MNHEY and SMNVEV (reference sequence).

V gene TRBV27 combines with J gene TRBJ2-3, with 10 bases that match TRBD2. CDR3 length equals 18 residues. V lost 2 bases and J lost 6; bases outside the gene matches: 14. The germline CDR1 and CDR2 sequences are MNHEY and SMNVEV (reference sequence). The DNA for the CDR3 is TGTGCCAGCAGTTTACCCCCTCCCCCAGCGGGAGGGGTGGATACGCAGTATTTT. It codes for CASSLPPPPAGGVDTQYF.

J is TRBJ2-7 and V is TRBV6-1, with a tentative D call TRBD2 (7 bases). CDR1 and CDR2 (germline): MNHNS, SASEGT. This CDR3 contains 16 residues. V was cut by 0 bases and J by 3 bases, with 15 bases left in between. CDR3 residues: CASSEAREGEGYEQYF. CDR3 DNA sequence: TGTGCCAGCAGTGAAGCGAGGGAGGGGGAAGGCTACGAGCAGTACTTC.

V gene TRBV9 combines with J gene TRBJ1-2; 7 bases are shared with TRBD1. Germline V gene data show CDR1 as SGDLS and CDR2 as YYNGEE. This CDR3 is 15 amino acids long. V dropped 0 bases and J dropped 4; count of bases not matched to a gene: 6. Written as DNA, the CDR3 is TGTGCCAGCAGCGTAGGACAGGGTACGAGCTATGGCTACACCTTC. Protein sequence: CASSVGQGTSYGYTF.

V is TRBV30 and J is TRBJ2-7, with a weak D call TRBD2 (6 bases). Germline V CDR1 and CDR2: GTSNPN, SVGIG (reference sequence). V was clipped by 0 bases and J by 9 bases, with 9 bases between them. The CDR3 contains 11 residues. The CDR3 spells CAWSVLGGQYF. The CDR3 region has the DNA TGTGCCTGGAGTGTATTGGGGGGGCAGTACTTC.

This chain joins TRBV7-2 and TRBJ1-5; D not resolved. The CDR3 length is 15 residues. The ends were cut back, 1 base at V and 7 bases at J, with 14 bases in the middle. Germline CDR1 reads SGHTA; CDR2 reads FQGNSA. In DNA form, the CDR3 reads TGTGCCAGCAGCTTAGAGTCGGGAGGGCGACAGCCCCAGCATTTT. Translating gives CASSLESGGRQPQHF. Filled out from reference TRBV7-2 and TRBJ1-5, the complete variable domain reads GAGVSQSPSNKVTEKGKDVELRCDPISGHTALYWYRQSLGQGLEFLIYFQGNSAPDKSGLPSDRFSAERTGGSVSTLTIQRTQQEDSAVYLCASSLESGGRQPQHFGDGTRLSIL.

The rearrangement links TRBV7-9 to TRBJ2-7, with 8 nucleotides matching TRBD1. CDR1 and CDR2 from the germline V gene are SEHNR and FQNEAQ (reference sequence). This CDR3 is built from 12 residues. The V and J ends lost 5 bases and 6 bases, in that order; junction bases with no gene match: 3. In DNA form, the CDR3 reads TGTGCCAGCAGCCAAGGACAGGGCGAGCAGTACTTC. Its translation: CASSQGQGEQYF.

A single count supports this clone. The chain carries TRBV5-1 and TRBJ1-6, with D unclear. V was pared by 0 bases and J by 0 bases, with 7 bases between. CDR1 and CDR2 (germline): SGHRS, YFSETQ. CDR3 length: 16 residues. The CDR3 sequence is CASSLGRSSYNSPLHF. The CDR3 bases are TGCGCCAGCAGCTTGGGGCGGAGCTCCTATAATTCACCCCTCCACTTT.

Written as DNA, the CDR3 is TGCGCCAGCAGCCAAGCAGAGGGGGGGCTGCGTGGCTACACCTTC. Translation: CASSQAEGGLRGYTF. This sequence joins TRBV4-3 and TRBJ1-2, with D possibly matching TRBD1 (6 bases). This CDR3 region has 15 residues. CDR1 and CDR2 (germline): LGHNA, YSLEER. Trimming cost V 1 base and J 7 bases, with 16 bases left between them.

The chain employs TRBV6-6 and TRBJ2-7, with TRBD1 identical over 8 bases. Trimming cost V 5 bases and J 5 bases; bases outside gene matches: 2. CDR3 size: 12 residues. Germline CDR1 is MNHNY and CDR2 is SVGAGI (reference sequence). CDR3 protein: CASSPDRDEQYF. CDR3 bases: TGTGCCAGCAGTCCGGACAGGGACGAGCAGTACTTC.